Presented here are 5 T cell receptor beta chains from one specimen sequenced in a study of type 1 regulatory T cells. The antigens these receptors bind are not known. TCRdb fed the reads into MiXCR, producing one record per CDR3 protein. Found here are 60,000 to 70,000 distinct CDR3 sequences, just under 50% of them singletons; the top ten hold 2% to 2.5%. What was sequenced was cultured non-Tr1 T cells, either the whole culture or a sorted T cell fraction (not recorded which). Receptors originate from a human donor in good health.

This rearrangement joins TRBV5-1 to TRBJ1-6, with a weak D call TRBD1 (6 bases). Germline CDR1 SGHRS, CDR2 YFSETQ. Trimming took off 0 bases at V and 6 bases at J, with 7 bases between the two ends. The CDR3 contains 14 residues. CDR3 coding DNA: TGCGCCAGCAGCTTGGGACAGGTTAATTCACCCCTCCACTTT. Its protein is CASSLGQVNSPLHF.

This clonotype has a count of ten or more. J is TRBJ2-7 and V is TRBV2, with 7 bases that match TRBD2. V shed 6 bases and J 5 bases; nucleotides not matched to a gene: 10. CDR1 and CDR2 (germline): SNHLY, FYNNEI. This CDR3 contains 14 residues. CDR3 DNA: TGTGCCAGCAGGGGAGGGACGCAAATGAACGAGCAGTACTTC. Residues: CASRGGTQMNEQYF.

CDR3 sequence reads: CASSSLGGNTEAFF. Written as DNA, the CDR3 is TGCGCCAGCAGCTCTCTCGGGGGGAACACTGAAGCTTTCTTT. The chain carries TRBV4-1 and TRBJ1-1; D may be TRBD1 (5 bases). Trimming removed 5 bases at V and 1 base at J, with 11 bases between. The CDR3 is made up of 14 amino acids. Germline lookup yields CDR1 MGHRA and CDR2 YSYEKL.

The chain recombines TRBV18 with TRBJ1-5; no reliable D call. The CDR3 length is 13 residues. CDR1 is KGHSH and CDR2 is LQKENI in the germline V gene. V gave up 2 bases and J gave up 0 bases, with 2 bases separating them. Written as DNA, the CDR3 is TGTGCCAGCTCACCATATAGCAATCAGCCCCAGCATTTT. Amino acid sequence: CASSPYSNQPQHF.

The chain uses TRBV6-1 and TRBJ2-7; 7 bases align to TRBD1. Germline loops: CDR1 MNHNS, CDR2 SASEGT. The CDR3 extends over 15 amino acids. V was clipped by 1 base and J by 3 bases; unmatched bases: 6. The DNA of the CDR3 is TGTGCCAGCAGTGAAGTTTGGACAGGCGGCTACGAGCAGTACTTC. Encoded protein: CASSEVWTGGYEQYF.